The rows below give T cell receptor beta chains drawn from one sample of a study of neurological immune-mediated disorders. TCRdb reprocessed the 5' RACE reads via MiXCR and lists one record per CDR3 protein. The data hold 120,000 or so distinct CDR3 sequences, with roughly 3.4% observed a single time. The specimen sequenced was PBMCs. Receptors were obtained from a woman in her twenties or thirties with multiple sclerosis. Each CDR3 is given with its conserved first and last residue. The order of the fields is clone size, V gene, J gene, CDR3 protein. Size values are once, few and many counts, or a class for expanded clones, and some rows have none.

few	TRBV10-3	TRBJ2-1	CAISSGHNEQFF
many	TRBV7-8	TRBJ2-1	CASSLEPLNNEQFF
many	TRBV25-1	TRBJ1-2	CASSEGGTGLYGYTF
many	TRBV12-3/TRBV12-4	TRBJ2-6	CASRSAAGANVLTF
many	TRBV7-2	TRBJ1-1	CASSPTGGRTTEAFF
many	TRBV12-3/TRBV12-4	TRBJ2-5	CASGTSGSTETQYF
many	TRBV4-3	TRBJ2-7	CASSQEWDSFYEQYF
many	TRBV20-1	TRBJ2-7	CSASGLALSSYEQYF
few	TRBV18	TRBJ2-6	CASSQAAGANVLTF
many	TRBV20-1	TRBJ2-5	CSASKGLAGETQYF
many	TRBV9	TRBJ2-1	CASSEMGAKYNEQFF
many	TRBV20-1	TRBJ2-5	CSARRGTGWGETQYF
many	TRBV5-1	TRBJ2-7	CASSPRTAISYEQYF
many	TRBV12-3/TRBV12-4	TRBJ2-1	CASSYRGAGYNEQFF
many	TRBV20-1	TRBJ2-7	CSARDPTVFAGSYEQYF
many	TRBV12-3/TRBV12-4	TRBJ1-1	CASNRWGRSNTEAFF
many	TRBV5-1	TRBJ2-3	CASSLGDRGLRNTQYF
many	TRBV7-9	TRBJ2-7	CASSLTSGTNEQYF
few	TRBV20-1	TRBJ2-7	CSASRDFTYEQYF
NA	TRBV12-3/TRBV12-4	TRBJ2-7	CASSLWQGEQYF
many	TRBV7-9	TRBJ2-3	CALGKSSNREVDTQYF
many	TRBV3-1	TRBJ2-1	CASTSGDYNEQFF
many	TRBV7-2	TRBJ2-7	CASSLARGQGTHEQYF
many	TRBV30	TRBJ2-2	CAWSALGGGELFF
many	TRBV20-1	TRBJ2-4	CSARPRLAKNIQYF
many	TRBV29-1	TRBJ2-5	CSVELILGETQYF
many	TRBV6-5	TRBJ1-2	CASSYDEQGPGGYTF
many	TRBV10-1	TRBJ2-3	CASSTGLIGTDTQYF
many	TRBV7-2	TRBJ2-7	CASSQGQGSYEQYF
many	TRBV5-6	TRBJ2-7	CASSFLAVYEQYF
many	TRBV5-6	TRBJ1-1	CASSPGAGLTWGAFF
many	TRBV20-1	TRBJ2-1	CSASSGGAGEQFF
many	TRBV29-1	TRBJ2-7	CSATDWRNDEQYF
many	TRBV12-3/TRBV12-4	TRBJ1-5	CASSLGDYSNQPQHF
many	TRBV20-1	TRBJ1-3	CSAEAPGRIDSGNTIYF
many	TRBV7-9	TRBJ2-7	CASSLAPGQGAGEQYF
many	TRBV5-1	TRBJ1-1	CASSLIQGNTEAFF
NA	TRBV15	TRBJ2-3	CATSRGDGDTQYF
many	TRBV20-1	TRBJ1-2	CSAIQGNYGYTF
many	TRBV20-1	TRBJ2-7	CSARAETSGRAKPYEQYF
many	TRBV7-2	TRBJ2-3	CASLDRGGNTQYF
many	TRBV9	TRBJ1-1	CASSPAGRQGPNTEAFF
many	TRBV5-4	TRBJ1-1	CASSLEGIAMNTEAFF
many	TRBV9	TRBJ2-1	CASSALTGAGYNEQFF
many	TRBV27	TRBJ2-1	CASSLAGAHEQFF
many	TRBV5-6	TRBJ1-4	CASSPPMGGRNEKLFF
many	TRBV7-9	TRBJ1-2	CASSFWGADGYTF
many	TRBV7-2	TRBJ2-2	CASMSGGNTGELFF
many	TRBV20-1	TRBJ2-1	CSARDSASGSHNEQFF
many	TRBV7-2	TRBJ2-1	CASSLELAGGNEQFF
NA	TRBV29-1	TRBJ2-1	CSVTGLAGYNEQFF
many	TRBV9	TRBJ1-1	CASSEGRVNTEAFF
many	TRBV5-5	TRBJ1-1	CASSLPKLNTEAFF
many	TRBV12-3/TRBV12-4	TRBJ2-1	CASTQGLAGGNEQFF
many	TRBV5-1	TRBJ2-5	CASSMDRVETQYF
many	TRBV10-3	TRBJ2-3	CAISEKIDTQYF
many	TRBV7-9	TRBJ2-1	CASSKDGSYNEQFF